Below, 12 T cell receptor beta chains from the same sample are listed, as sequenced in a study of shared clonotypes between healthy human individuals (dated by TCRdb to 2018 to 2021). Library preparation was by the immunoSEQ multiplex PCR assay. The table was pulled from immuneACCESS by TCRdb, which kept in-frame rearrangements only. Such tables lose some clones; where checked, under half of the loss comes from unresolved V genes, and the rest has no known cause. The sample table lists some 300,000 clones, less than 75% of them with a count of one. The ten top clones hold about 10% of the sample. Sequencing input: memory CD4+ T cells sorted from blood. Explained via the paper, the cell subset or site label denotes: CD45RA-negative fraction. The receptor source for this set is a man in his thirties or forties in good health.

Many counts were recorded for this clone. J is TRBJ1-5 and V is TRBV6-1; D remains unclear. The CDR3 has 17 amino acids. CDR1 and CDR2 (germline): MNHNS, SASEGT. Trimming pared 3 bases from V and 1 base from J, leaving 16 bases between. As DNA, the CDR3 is TGTGCCAGCAGTGAGATCATGCGACATTCAAGCAATCAGCCCCAGCATTTT. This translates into CASSEIMRHSSNQPQHF.

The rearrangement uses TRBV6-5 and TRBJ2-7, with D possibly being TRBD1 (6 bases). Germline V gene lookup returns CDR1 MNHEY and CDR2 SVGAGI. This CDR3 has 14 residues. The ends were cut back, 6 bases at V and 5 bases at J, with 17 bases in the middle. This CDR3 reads CASRGLGRGDEQYF. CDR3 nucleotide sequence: TGTGCCAGCAGGGGGTTAGGCAGGGGAGACGAGCAGTACTTC.

DNA for the CDR3: TGTGCCAGCAGCTTAACAGGACAGGGGCGAAACACCATATATTTT. Encoded protein: CASSLTGQGRNTIYF. This chain joins TRBV5-6 and TRBJ1-3; 9 nucleotides line up with TRBD1. This CDR3 contains 15 residues. The junction had 5 bases not matched to a gene; V was cut back by 2 bases and J by 5 bases. Germline loops: CDR1 SGHDT, CDR2 YYEEEE.

The CDR3: CASRRLSAGIQETQYF. The DNA of the CDR3 is TGTGCCAGTAGAAGATTAAGCGCGGGGATCCAAGAGACCCAGTACTTC. The chain is built from TRBV27 and TRBJ2-5; D might be TRBD2 (6 bases). The CDR3 length is 16 residues. From germline, CDR1 is MNHEY and CDR2 SMNVEV (reference sequence). V shed 9 bases and J shed 1 base, with 21 bases lying between them.

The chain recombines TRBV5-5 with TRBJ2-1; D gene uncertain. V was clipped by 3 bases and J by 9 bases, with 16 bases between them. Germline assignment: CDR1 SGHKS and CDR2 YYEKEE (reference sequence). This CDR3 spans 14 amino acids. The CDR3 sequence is CASSSLGRLAEQFF. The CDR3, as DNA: TGTGCCAGCAGCTCCCTAGGCCGCCTCGCTGAGCAGTTCTTC.

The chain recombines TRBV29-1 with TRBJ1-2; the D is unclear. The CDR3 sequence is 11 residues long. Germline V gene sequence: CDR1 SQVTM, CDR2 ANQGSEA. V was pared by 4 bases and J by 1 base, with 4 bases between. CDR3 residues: CSVAVNYGYTF. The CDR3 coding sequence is TGCAGCGTTGCAGTTAACTATGGCTACACCTTC.

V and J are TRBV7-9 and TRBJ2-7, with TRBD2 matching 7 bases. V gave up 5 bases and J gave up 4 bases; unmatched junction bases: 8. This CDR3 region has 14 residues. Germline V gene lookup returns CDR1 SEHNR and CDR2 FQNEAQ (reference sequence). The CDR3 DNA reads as TGTGCCAGCAGCCAAAGCGGGACCGGGTACGAGCAGTACTTC. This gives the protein CASSQSGTGYEQYF.

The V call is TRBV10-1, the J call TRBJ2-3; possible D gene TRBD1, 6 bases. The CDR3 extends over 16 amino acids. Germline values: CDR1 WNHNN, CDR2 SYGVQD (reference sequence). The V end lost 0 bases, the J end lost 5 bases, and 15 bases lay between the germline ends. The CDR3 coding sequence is TGCGCCAGCAGTGAGTCGAGCGCAGGGGAGAAAGATACGCAGTATTTT. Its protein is CASSESSAGEKDTQYF.

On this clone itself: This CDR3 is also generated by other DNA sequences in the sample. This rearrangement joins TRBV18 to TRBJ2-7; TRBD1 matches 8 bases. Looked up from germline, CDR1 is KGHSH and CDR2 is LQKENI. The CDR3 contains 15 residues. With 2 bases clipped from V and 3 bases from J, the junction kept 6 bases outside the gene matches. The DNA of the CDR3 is TGTGCCAGCTCACCAAGGTCAGGGGGCGTCTACGAGCAGTACTTC. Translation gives CASSPRSGGVYEQYF.

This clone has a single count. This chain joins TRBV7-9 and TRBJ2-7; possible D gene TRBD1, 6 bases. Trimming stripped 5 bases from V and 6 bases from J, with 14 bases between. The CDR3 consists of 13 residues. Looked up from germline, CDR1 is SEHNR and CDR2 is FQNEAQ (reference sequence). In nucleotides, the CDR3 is TGTGCCAGCAGCAAAAACAGGGTCGGCGAGCAGTACTTC. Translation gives CASSKNRVGEQYF.

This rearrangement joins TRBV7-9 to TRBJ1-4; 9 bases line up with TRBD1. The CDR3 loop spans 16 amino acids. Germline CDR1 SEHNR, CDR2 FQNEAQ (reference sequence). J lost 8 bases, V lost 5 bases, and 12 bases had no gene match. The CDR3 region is CASSNRAGTGHEKLFF. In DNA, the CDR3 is TGTGCCAGCAGCAACAGAGCCGGGACAGGGCACGAAAAACTGTTTTTT.

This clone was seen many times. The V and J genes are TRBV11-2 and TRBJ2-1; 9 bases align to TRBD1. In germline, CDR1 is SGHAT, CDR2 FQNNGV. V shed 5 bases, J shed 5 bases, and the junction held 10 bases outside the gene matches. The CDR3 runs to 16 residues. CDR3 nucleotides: TGTGCCAGCAGCGAAAAGCCGGGACAGGGACACAATGAGCAGTTCTTC. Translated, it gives CASSEKPGQGHNEQFF.